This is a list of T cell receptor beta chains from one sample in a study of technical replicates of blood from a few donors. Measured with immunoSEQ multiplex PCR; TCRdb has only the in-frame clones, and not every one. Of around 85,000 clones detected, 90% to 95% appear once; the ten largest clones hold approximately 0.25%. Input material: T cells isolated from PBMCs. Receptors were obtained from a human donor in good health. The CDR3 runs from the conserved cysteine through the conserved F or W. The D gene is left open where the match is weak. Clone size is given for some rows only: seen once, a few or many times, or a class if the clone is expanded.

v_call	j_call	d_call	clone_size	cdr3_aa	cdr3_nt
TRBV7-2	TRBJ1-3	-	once	CASSFNRQAPTSGNTIYF	TGTGCCAGCAGCTTTAATCGACAGGCCCCCACCTCTGGAAACACCATATATTTT
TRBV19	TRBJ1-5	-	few	CASSGGQLQPQHF	TGTGCCAGTAGTGGCGGGCAATTGCAGCCCCAGCATTTT
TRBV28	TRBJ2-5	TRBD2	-	CASGPSGPQETQYF	TGTGCCAGCGGGCCTAGCGGGCCCCAAGAGACCCAGTACTTC
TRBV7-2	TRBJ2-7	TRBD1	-	CASGQGAVEQYF	TGTGCCAGCGGACAGGGGGCGGTCGAGCAGTACTTC
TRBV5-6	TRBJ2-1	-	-	CASSLGATSHGQFF	TGTGCCAGCAGCTTGGGGGCCACCTCGCACGGGCAGTTCTTC
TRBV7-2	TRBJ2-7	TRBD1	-	CASSSDGQGASKQYF	TGTGCCAGCAGCTCCGACGGACAGGGGGCTTCTAAGCAGTACTTC
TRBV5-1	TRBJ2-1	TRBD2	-	CASIPSPGHRLAGDPYNEQFF	TGCGCCAGCATCCCCTCGCCCGGACACCGACTAGCGGGAGATCCCTACAATGAGCAGTTCTTC
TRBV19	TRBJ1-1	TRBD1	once	CASSMVAGGKDTEAFF	TGTGCCAGTAGTATGGTTGCAGGGGGCAAGGACACTGAAGCTTTCTTT
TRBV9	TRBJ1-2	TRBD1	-	CASSPRQGFNYGYTF	TGTGCCAGCAGCCCCCGACAGGGATTTAACTATGGCTACACCTTC
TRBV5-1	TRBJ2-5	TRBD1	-	CASSLPLHMPRGPVGETQYF	TGCGCCAGCAGCTTGCCCCTGCATATGCCGAGGGGGCCGGTCGGAGAGACCCAGTACTTC
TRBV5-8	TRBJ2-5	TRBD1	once	CASTYRDRQETQYF	TGTGCCAGCACCTACCGGGACAGACAAGAGACCCAGTACTTC
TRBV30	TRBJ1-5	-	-	CAWSVQIGSSPQHF	TGTGCCTGGAGTGTACAAATTGGGAGTTCGCCCCAGCATTTT
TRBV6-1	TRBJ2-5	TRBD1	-	CASSGIGQAKETQYF	TGTGCCAGCAGTGGAATAGGACAGGCGAAAGAGACCCAGTACTTC
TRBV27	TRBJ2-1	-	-	CASSGSMGPSYNEQFF	TGTGCCAGCAGTGGTTCTATGGGGCCCTCCTACAATGAGCAGTTCTTC
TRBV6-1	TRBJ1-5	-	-	CASKFTDGGNQPQHF	TGTGCCAGCAAATTCACGGACGGGGGCAATCAGCCCCAGCATTTT
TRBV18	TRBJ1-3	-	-	CASSPGHSGNTIYF	TGTGCCAGCTCACCAGGGCACTCTGGAAACACCATATATTTT
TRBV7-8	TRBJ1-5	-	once	CASSARRDSNQPQHF	TGTGCCAGCAGCGCTCGGAGAGATAGCAATCAGCCCCAGCATTTT
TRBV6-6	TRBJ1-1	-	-	CATWYPGHTPEAFF	TGTGCCACCTGGTATCCGGGACACACACCTGAAGCTTTCTTT
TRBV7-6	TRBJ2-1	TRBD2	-	CASSSSAGGQYNEQFF	TGTGCCAGCAGCTCGTCCGCGGGGGGCCAGTACAATGAGCAGTTCTTC
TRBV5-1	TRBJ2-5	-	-	CASSLGGRETQYF	TGCGCCAGCAGCTTGGGGGGGCGGGAGACCCAGTACTTC
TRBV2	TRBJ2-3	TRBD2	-	CATNPGTKTDTQYF	TGTGCCACCAACCCGGGGACTAAGACAGATACGCAGTATTTT
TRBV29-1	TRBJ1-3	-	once	CSVEDPQANTIYF	TGCAGCGTTGAAGACCCTCAGGCCAACACCATATATTTT